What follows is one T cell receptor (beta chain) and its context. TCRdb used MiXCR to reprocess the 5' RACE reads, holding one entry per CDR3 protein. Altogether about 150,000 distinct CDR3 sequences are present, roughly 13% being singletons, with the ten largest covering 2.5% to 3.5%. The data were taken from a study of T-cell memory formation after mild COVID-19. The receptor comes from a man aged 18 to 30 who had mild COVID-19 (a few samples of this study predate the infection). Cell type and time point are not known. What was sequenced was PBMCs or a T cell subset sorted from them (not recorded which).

CDR3 in amino acids: CASSPNHREANTGELFF. For the CDR3, the DNA is TGCGCCAGCAGCCCCAACCACAGGGAAGCGAACACCGGGGAGCTGTTTTTT. V and J are TRBV4-3 and TRBJ2-2, with TRBD1 as a possible D gene (6 bases). The CDR3 is made up of 17 amino acids. Trimming left V 4 bases short and J 0 bases short, with 15 bases between. Germline V lookup: CDR1 LGHNA, CDR2 YSLEER.